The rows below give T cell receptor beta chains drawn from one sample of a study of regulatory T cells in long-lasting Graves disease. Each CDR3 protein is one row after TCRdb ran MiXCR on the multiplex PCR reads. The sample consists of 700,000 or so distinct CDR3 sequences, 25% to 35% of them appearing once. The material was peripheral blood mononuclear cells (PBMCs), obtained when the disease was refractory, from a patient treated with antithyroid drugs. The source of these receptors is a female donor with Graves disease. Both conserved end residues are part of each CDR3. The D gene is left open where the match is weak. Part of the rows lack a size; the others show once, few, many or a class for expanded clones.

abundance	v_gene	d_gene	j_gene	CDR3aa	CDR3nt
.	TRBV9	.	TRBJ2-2	CASSPGSVNTGELFF	TGTGCCAGCAGCCCCGGTTCCGTGAACACCGGGGAGCTGTTTTTT
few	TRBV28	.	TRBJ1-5	CASSTRTRGGNQPQHF	TGTGCCAGCAGTACCCGGACACGAGGCGGCAATCAGCCCCAGCATTTT
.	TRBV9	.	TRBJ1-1	CASSVVTGRDTEAFF	TGTGCCAGCAGCGTAGTTACAGGGCGCGACACTGAAGCTTTCTTT
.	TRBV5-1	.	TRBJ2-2	CASSRDFNTGELFF	TGCGCCAGCAGCCGGGACTTCAACACCGGGGAGCTGTTTTTT
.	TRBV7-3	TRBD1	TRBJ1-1	CASSPRGGFTEAFF	TGTGCCAGCAGCCCCAGGGGGGGATTCACTGAAGCTTTCTTT
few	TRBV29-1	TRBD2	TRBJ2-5	CSALLSGGLTKTQYF	TGCAGCGCCCTCCTTAGCGGGGGACTAACAAAGACCCAGTACTTC
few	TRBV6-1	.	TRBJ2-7	CASRTTEISEQYF	TGTGCCAGCAGAACTACAGAGATCTCCGAGCAGTACTTC
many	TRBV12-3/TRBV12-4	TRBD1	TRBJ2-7	CASRRQGPPYEQYF	TGTGCCAGCAGGAGACAGGGGCCCCCCTACGAGCAGTACTTC
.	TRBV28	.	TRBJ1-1	CASSSLLLLNTEAFF	TGTGCCAGCAGTTCCCTCCTCCTATTGAACACTGAAGCTTTCTTT
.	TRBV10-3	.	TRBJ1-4	CATRGGGNNEKLFF	TGTGCCACCAGAGGCGGGGGCAATAATGAAAAACTGTTTTTT
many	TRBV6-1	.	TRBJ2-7	CASSEGVSYEQYF	TGTGCCAGCAGTGAAGGGGTCTCCTACGAGCAGTACTTC
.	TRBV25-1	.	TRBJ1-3	CASSEKGSGNTIYF	TGTGCCAGCAGTGAAAAGGGTTCTGGAAACACCATATATTTT
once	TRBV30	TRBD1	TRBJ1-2	CAWRELGQHYGYTF	TGTGCCTGGAGGGAGCTGGGACAGCATTATGGCTACACCTTC
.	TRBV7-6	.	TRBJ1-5	CASSFINQPQHF	TGTGCCAGCAGCTTCATCAATCAGCCCCAGCATTTT